The next 19 T cell receptor beta chains were all read from a single sample in a study of blood T cell repertoires in COVID-19. Using immunoSEQ multiplex PCR, the repertoire was profiled, and TCRdb retains in-frame clones only, with some absent. The sample holds 200,000 to 250,000 clones, 86% seen once. The sample was peripheral blood. Receptors were obtained from an elderly man with acute or convalescent COVID-19.

This clone was seen just once. This chain connects TRBV28 to TRBJ1-4, with D possibly being TRBD1 (5 bases). V was clipped by 7 bases and J by 10 bases, with 16 bases between them. CDR1 MDHEN and CDR2 SYDVKM come from the germline V gene. This CDR3 comprises 13 residues. As DNA, the CDR3 is TGTGCCAGCAACCAGGGCCGTGTTGGAAAACTGTTTTTT. Its translation: CASNQGRVGKLFF.

This clone occurred once. The chain is built from TRBV20-1 and TRBJ1-5, with a tentative D call TRBD1 (6 bases). CDR3 length: 13 residues. CDR1 and CDR2 (germline): DFQATT, SNEGSKA (reference sequence). V was clipped by 3 bases and J by 10 bases, with 16 bases between them. CDR3 sequence (DNA): TGCAGTGCTAGTGACAGGTTGGAGGGACCCCAGCATTTT. Amino acid sequence: CSASDRLEGPQHF.

The V and J genes are TRBV4-3 and TRBJ2-1; 9 nucleotides align to TRBD1. The germline V gene has CDR1 LGHNA and CDR2 YSLEER. With 4 bases clipped from V and 3 bases from J, the junction kept 4 bases outside the gene matches. This CDR3 contains 15 residues. CDR3 sequence reads: CASSRLDRGYNEQFF. The CDR3 DNA follows: TGCGCCAGCAGCCGTTTGGACAGGGGCTACAATGAGCAGTTCTTC.

The chain joins TRBV7-6 to TRBJ2-3, with TRBD2 identical over 7 bases. CDR1 and CDR2 from the germline V gene are SGHVS and FNYEAQ. The length of the CDR3 is 15 residues. V was pared by 2 bases and J by 2 bases, with 4 bases of the junction left unmatched. CDR3 in amino acids: CASSLSGAITDTQYF. CDR3 coding DNA: TGTGCCAGCAGCTTAAGCGGGGCGATCACAGATACGCAGTATTTT.

The chain joins TRBV24-1 to TRBJ2-1; a weak D match, TRBD2 (5 bases). V was shortened by 10 bases and J by 0 bases, with 9 bases between the two germline ends. This CDR3 comprises 13 residues. Germline CDR1 is KGHDR and CDR2 is SFDVKD. CDR3 sequence reads: CATERDSYNEQFF. In DNA, the CDR3 is TGTGCCACTGAGAGGGACTCCTACAATGAGCAGTTCTTC.

The V and J genes are TRBV5-1 and TRBJ1-3; 8 nucleotides align to TRBD1. Per germline, CDR1 SGHRS and CDR2 YFSETQ. This CDR3 has 14 residues. V lost 3 bases and J lost 8; bases outside the gene matches: 7. CDR3 DNA sequence: TGCGCCAGCAGCTCTGGACAGGGTGGGGACACCATATATTTT. Translation: CASSSGQGGDTIYF.

The chain uses TRBV5-6 and TRBJ1-6; D call uncertain. With 3 bases removed from V and 6 bases from J, the gap between germline ends came to 4 bases. The germline CDR1 and CDR2 sequences are SGHDT and YYEEEE. The CDR3 consists of 12 residues. The CDR3 DNA follows: TGTGCCAGCAGCTCCCGTAATTCACCCCTCCACTTT. Translating gives CASSSRNSPLHF.

This chain links TRBV27 with TRBJ2-1, with TRBD2 identical over 12 bases. The germline V gene has CDR1 MNHEY and CDR2 SMNVEV (reference sequence). The CDR3 length is 14 residues. The V and J ends lost 7 bases and 5 bases, in that order; junction bases with no gene match: 3. CDR3 region: CASNGLAGNNEQFF. For the CDR3, the DNA is TGTGCCAGCAACGGACTAGCGGGGAACAATGAGCAGTTCTTC.

The table lists this clone with a count of one. The chain couples TRBV5-1 to TRBJ1-1; D is unclear. The V gene lost 4 bases and the J gene lost 4 bases, with 17 bases spanning the gap. This CDR3 is built from 15 residues. CDR1 and CDR2 (germline): SGHRS, YFSETQ. CDR3 nucleotides: TGCGCCAGCAGCCGAGGAGAGGGTCGGGGCACTGAAGCTTTCTTT. Translating it yields CASSRGEGRGTEAFF.

The V gene is TRBV5-1, the J gene TRBJ1-2, with D unclear. V was cut by 0 bases and J by 5 bases, with 17 bases left in between. The germline V gene encodes CDR1 SGHRS and CDR2 YFSETQ. The CDR3 is 16 residues long. CDR3 in amino acids: CASSLAGREGRYGYTF. The CDR3 DNA sequence: TGCGCCAGCAGCTTGGCCGGTCGGGAAGGTCGGTATGGCTACACCTTC.

The rearrangement links TRBV28 to TRBJ2-7; TRBD1 aligns across 7 bases. The CDR3 loop spans 12 amino acids. V was pared by 3 bases and J by 6 bases, with 2 bases of the junction left unmatched. Per germline, CDR1 MDHEN and CDR2 SYDVKM. The CDR3 coding sequence is TGTGCCAGCAGTTTGACAGGGATCGAGCAGTACTTC. Amino acid sequence: CASSLTGIEQYF.

The chain couples TRBV6-5 to TRBJ1-5; D ambiguous. Trimming pared 3 bases from V and 5 bases from J, leaving 11 bases between. The CDR3 has 14 amino acids. Germline V CDR1 and CDR2: MNHEY, SVGAGI. The CDR3 DNA follows: TGTGCCAGCAGTTATAGGCCAGACTATCAGCCCCAGCATTTT. Protein sequence: CASSYRPDYQPQHF.

The chain carries TRBV6-5 and TRBJ1-1; D gene unclear. Germline assignment: CDR1 MNHEY and CDR2 SVGAGI. The CDR3 contains 14 residues. V lost 2 bases and J 1 base, leaving 8 bases between the germline ends. Here the CDR3 reads CASSYATPNTEAFF. Here the CDR3 DNA reads TGTGCCAGCAGTTACGCGACACCGAACACTGAAGCTTTCTTT.

This clone came up once. The gene calls are TRBV7-8 and TRBJ2-1, with 9 bases fitting TRBD1. This CDR3 comprises 16 residues. With 3 bases clipped from V and 8 bases from J, the junction kept 11 bases outside the gene matches. Per germline, CDR1 SGHVS and CDR2 FQNEAQ. The CDR3 here is CASSFGYGQGFDEQFF. The CDR3 DNA reads as TGTGCCAGCAGCTTCGGGTACGGACAGGGGTTCGATGAGCAGTTCTTC.

The chain employs TRBV11-3 and TRBJ1-1; D is ambiguous. The germline V gene encodes CDR1 SGHNT and CDR2 YENEEA. Deletions cut 0 bases from V and 5 bases from J, with 7 bases between. This CDR3 has 13 residues. The CDR3 nucleotides read TGTGCCAGCAGCTTAGATTTTTCAACTGAAGCTTTCTTT. This translates into CASSLDFSTEAFF.

The DNA for the CDR3 is TGTGCCAGCAGCTCGTCTCGAGCGGGGGGGGCACAGAGGTACGAGCAGTACTTC. This encodes CASSSSRAGGAQRYEQYF. The rearrangement joins TRBV7-6 to TRBJ2-7; TRBD2 matches 10 bases. J gave up 4 bases and V 4 bases, and 16 bases lay outside the gene matches. Germline-derived CDR1 and CDR2 are SGHVS and FNYEAQ. The CDR3 runs 18 residues.

The CDR3 sequence is CASSWTGFAYSNQPQHF. Here the CDR3 DNA reads TGTGCCAGCAGTTGGACAGGGTTCGCCTATAGCAATCAGCCCCAGCATTTT. The chain recombines TRBV28 with TRBJ1-5; 8 bases are a match to TRBD1. CDR3 length: 17 amino acids. The germline CDR1 and CDR2 sequences are MDHEN and SYDVKM. The V gene end was trimmed by 4 bases and the J gene end by 0 bases; junction bases not matched to a gene: 8.

This rearrangement joins TRBV6-5 to TRBJ2-7; a possible D gene is TRBD1 (7 bases). CDR1 and CDR2 from the germline V gene are MNHEY and SVGAGI. CDR3 size: 15 residues. Trimming removed 6 bases at V and 5 bases at J, with 20 bases between. Here the CDR3 reads CASSRRQGLRNEQYF. The CDR3 DNA follows: TGTGCCAGCAGCCGACGACAGGGACTTCGAAACGAGCAGTACTTC.

The chain combines TRBV10-3 with TRBJ1-6; the D is unclear. The CDR3 has 14 residues. V was pared by 4 bases and J by 4 bases, with 8 bases between. Germline CDR1 and CDR2: ENHRY and SYGVKD. The CDR3 loop reads CAISVSEYNSPLHF. The CDR3, as DNA: TGTGCCATCAGTGTATCAGAATATAATTCACCCCTCCACTTT.